A single sample is the source of the 15 T cell receptor beta chains below, sequenced in a study of response to subunit inactivated influenza vaccine. TCRdb independently ran MiXCR on the RT-PCR reads; one entry per CDR3 protein. This sample yields more than 550,000 distinct CDR3 sequences, of which about 11% are seen a single time; about 11% belongs to the top ten. In addition, the sample was reused for a study of T cells expressing NK-cell markers. From that study: It was by 5'RACE template switching with UMIs that TCR beta cDNA was made.

The sequenced sample was PBMCs from blood, obtained on the day of vaccination. These receptor sequences come from a man aged 50-60 years who received an inactivated influenza vaccine.

This clonotype has just a few counts. The rearrangement joins TRBV28 to TRBJ2-1, with D unclear. The CDR3 spans 17 residues. The ends were cut back, 5 bases at V and 4 bases at J, with 21 bases in the middle. In germline, CDR1 is MDHEN, CDR2 SYDVKM. CDR3 coding DNA: TGTGCCAGCAGTACCCCGGTGACGGCATACTTGTACAATGAGCAGTTCTTC. It encodes CASSTPVTAYLYNEQFF.

The V call is TRBV29-1, the J call TRBJ2-7; 11 nucleotides line up with TRBD1. Per the germline V gene, CDR1 is SQVTM and CDR2 is ANQGSEA. The V and J ends lost 6 bases and 7 bases, in that order; junction bases with no gene match: 11. The CDR3 consists of 14 residues. The CDR3 region has the DNA TGCAGCGTAGAGGGGACAGGGGGAGTTTGGGAGCAGTACTTC. Translated: CSVEGTGGVWEQYF.

The rearrangement links TRBV2 to TRBJ2-3; 8 bases map to TRBD2. The germline gives CDR1 SNHLY, CDR2 FYNNEI. V lost 8 bases and J lost 5; bases outside the gene matches: 6. The CDR3 length is 13 residues. The CDR3 protein is CASRRGEGDTQYF. The CDR3 nucleotides are TGTGCCAGCCGGCGGGGGGAAGGAGATACGCAGTATTTT.

The chain has TRBV3-1 and TRBJ2-7; 9 bases line up with TRBD1. The CDR3 loop spans 12 amino acids. Per the germline V gene, CDR1 is LGHDT and CDR2 is YNNKEL (reference sequence). Losses at the gene ends were 6 bases for V and 5 bases for J; bases not matched to a gene: 2. CDR3 amino acids: CASRQGANEQYF. The DNA for the CDR3 is TGTGCCAGCAGACAGGGGGCGAACGAGCAGTACTTC.

Ten or more counts support this clonotype. The V gene is TRBV12-3 or TRBV12-4, the J gene TRBJ1-2; D gene ambiguous. The V end was cut by 5 bases, the J end by 7 bases, with 17 bases between. CDR3 length: 14 residues. The CDR3, as DNA: TGTGCCAGCAGTACCTCCGCCACAGAAGGTGGCTACACCTTC. The encoded protein is CASSTSATEGGYTF.

As DNA, the CDR3 is TGTGCCAGCAGCTTAGATGGAGGGGCCCTAAATGAAAAACTGTTTTTT. This encodes CASSLDGGALNEKLFF. The chain joins TRBV7-2 to TRBJ1-4, with D possibly being TRBD1 (5 bases). The germline V gene encodes CDR1 SGHTA and CDR2 FQGNSA. This CDR3 comprises 16 residues. V shed 1 base and J shed 5 bases, with 14 bases lying between them.

This clonotype has just one count. With a much larger clone just one base away, this may be a read error. The chain links TRBV11-1 to TRBJ2-1, with a weak D call TRBD1 (5 bases). CDR3 length: 15 amino acids. V shed 3 bases and J shed 2 bases, with 11 bases lying between them. Germline CDR1 and CDR2: SGHAT and FQDESV (reference sequence). The CDR3 sequence: CASSFEQVPYNEQFF. DNA for the CDR3: TGTGCCAGCAGCTTCGAACAGGTACCCTACAATGAGCAGTTCTTC.

In this sample, this clonotype turned up a few times. CDR3 bases: TGTGCCAGCAGCCCGTACAGGGCGACCGGGGAGCTGTTTTTT. Its protein product is CASSPYRATGELFF. V and J are TRBV7-8 and TRBJ2-2, with D tentatively TRBD1 (6 bases). Per the germline V gene, CDR1 is SGHVS and CDR2 is FQNEAQ. The CDR3 is made up of 14 amino acids. Trimming cost V 5 bases and J 5 bases, with 12 bases left between them.

The CDR3 coding sequence is TGCAGTGCTCCGGGACAGAGGACCCAAGAGACCCAGTACTTC. It codes for CSAPGQRTQETQYF. J is TRBJ2-5 and V is TRBV20-1, with 7 bases that match TRBD1. This CDR3 comprises 14 residues. Germline assignment: CDR1 DFQATT and CDR2 SNEGSKA (reference sequence). Unmatched junction bases numbered 7, after V lost 5 bases and J lost 1 base.

The table lists this clonotype with a few counts. This chain joins TRBV20-1 and TRBJ2-1; TRBD2 matches at 8 bases. This CDR3 region has 14 residues. Unmatched junction bases numbered 11, after V lost 6 bases and J lost 7 bases. In germline, CDR1 is DFQATT, CDR2 SNEGSKA (reference sequence). This CDR3 reads CSAGTRHFTNEQFF. DNA for the CDR3: TGCAGTGCAGGGACTAGACATTTCACTAATGAGCAGTTCTTC.

The table lists this clonotype with many counts. The V call is TRBV27, the J call TRBJ2-5; D not resolved. The germline CDR1 and CDR2 sequences are MNHEY and SMNVEV (reference sequence). V lost 1 base and J 2 bases, leaving 8 bases between the germline ends. The CDR3 contains 14 residues. The CDR3 spells CASSLLGIQETQYF. In nucleotides, the CDR3 is TGTGCCAGCAGTTTATTGGGGATTCAAGAGACCCAGTACTTC.

J is TRBJ1-1 and V is TRBV30; D is possibly TRBD1 (6 bases). Trimming pared 4 bases from V and 10 bases from J, leaving 16 bases between. The CDR3 contains 12 residues. Germline-derived CDR1 and CDR2 are GTSNPN and SVGIG (reference sequence). Written as DNA, the CDR3 is TGTGCCTGGAACTCCGGGGGGGCGCGAGCTTTCTTT. Its translation: CAWNSGGARAFF.

The chain couples TRBV5-1 to TRBJ2-6, with 11 bases aligning to TRBD1. V was pared by 0 bases and J by 0 bases, with 2 bases of the junction left unmatched. The CDR3 is made up of 18 amino acids. Germline assignment: CDR1 SGHRS and CDR2 YFSETQ. This chain's CDR3 is CASSLDGTGGSGANVLTF. The CDR3 nucleotides read TGCGCCAGCAGCTTGGACGGGACAGGGGGCTCTGGGGCCAACGTCCTGACTTTC.

Many counts were recorded for this clonotype. The chain couples TRBV12-3 or TRBV12-4 to TRBJ2-1; possible D gene TRBD2, 6 bases. The V and J ends lost 3 bases and 6 bases respectively, with 15 bases between them. This CDR3 has 15 amino acids. The DNA of the CDR3 is TGTGCCAGCAGTTTTTTAGCCTTCGGGGGCAATGAGCAGTTCTTC. As protein: CASSFLAFGGNEQFF.

V usage is TRBV4-3 and J usage is TRBJ2-6; D is unclear. Germline CDR1 LGHNA, CDR2 YSLEER. The CDR3 spans 17 residues. Trimming removed 1 base at V and 0 bases at J, with 10 bases between. CDR3 coding DNA: TGCGCCAGCAGCCAAGGAAAAGGCAACTCTGGGGCCAACGTCCTGACTTTC. It specifies CASSQGKGNSGANVLTF.